The rows below give T cell receptor beta chains drawn from one sample of a study of blood T cell repertoires in COVID-19. Using immunoSEQ multiplex PCR, the repertoire was profiled, and TCRdb retains in-frame clones only, with some absent. The sample records roughly 140,000 clones, roughly 80% being singletons. Sequencing input: peripheral blood. These receptor sequences come from a man aged 65 to 79 who had recovered from COVID-19. Each CDR3 is given without its conserved first and last residue.

v_gene	j_gene	CDR3aa
TRBV5-1	TRBJ2-3	ASSLKRELAGSDTQY
TRBV7-9	TRBJ2-2	ASSWTELF
TRBV7-9	TRBJ1-1	ASSFRENTEAF
TRBV7-9	TRBJ1-2	ASSSGSRGEGYT
TRBV18	TRBJ1-4	ASSRQNEKLF
TRBV9	TRBJ2-3	ASSVTSGGTDTQY
TRBV5-5	TRBJ2-1	ASSLLAGAFNEQF
TRBV19	TRBJ2-1	ASSIPGQGTNEQF
TRBV2	TRBJ2-7	ASVRQGAYEQY
TRBV30	TRBJ1-1	ACEGAGTEAF
TRBV7-2	TRBJ1-3	ASSSGGGAGNTIY